These 25 T cell receptor beta chains were sequenced from one sample in a study of blood T cell repertoires in COVID-19. The protocol was immunoSEQ multiplex PCR, while the TCRdb copy is restricted to in-frame clones and leaves out a portion. This table holds 95,000 to 110,000 clones, around 82% found once. Sample: peripheral blood. All receptors come from a human donor in a cohort sampled during active or convalescent COVID-19.

The gene calls are TRBV18 and TRBJ2-5; 8 nucleotides line up with TRBD1. Germline CDR1 and CDR2: KGHSH and LQKENI. V lost 3 bases, J lost 0 bases, and 3 bases stayed unmatched. The CDR3 loop spans 15 amino acids. Here the CDR3 DNA reads TGTGCCAGCTCACCGTCACAGGGGGACCAAGAGACCCAGTACTTC. It is translated as CASSPSQGDQETQYF.

The chain is built from TRBV7-2 and TRBJ1-2, with 11 bases that match TRBD1. The V and J ends lost 2 bases and 4 bases, in that order; junction bases with no gene match: 6. This CDR3 contains 16 residues. Germline lookup yields CDR1 SGHTA and CDR2 FQGNSA. The CDR3 region is CASSLWTGGDPYGYTF. In DNA, the CDR3 is TGTGCCAGCAGCTTATGGACAGGGGGCGATCCCTATGGCTACACCTTC.

The chain is built from TRBV3-1 (or the pseudogene TRBV3-2) and TRBJ2-2, with TRBD2 matching 13 bases. The CDR3 runs to 18 residues. The trim removed 1 base at V and 1 base at J, leaving 3 bases unmatched. CDR1 and CDR2 from the germline V gene are LGHDT and YNNKEL (reference sequence). CDR3 sequence reads: CASSQGLAGGLNTGELFF. DNA for the CDR3: TGTGCCAGCAGCCAAGGACTAGCGGGGGGCTTGAACACCGGGGAGCTGTTTTTT.

The chain links TRBV15 to TRBJ2-5; D is unclear. CDR1 is LNHNV and CDR2 is YYDKDF in the germline V gene (reference sequence). V was trimmed by 0 bases and J by 2 bases, leaving 4 bases between them. The CDR3 extends over 13 amino acids. The CDR3 nucleotides are TGTGCCACCAGCAGAGAGCGGCAAGAGACCCAGTACTTC. Its translation is CATSRERQETQYF.

The chain carries TRBV5-1 and TRBJ2-3, with a weak D call TRBD2 (6 bases). The CDR3 is 15 residues long. Germline CDR1 and CDR2: SGHRS and YFSETQ. Trimming removed 2 bases from V and 3 bases from J, with 13 bases in between. The CDR3 nucleotides are TGCGCCAGCAGCTTTGCGCCTGGGGGGACAGATACGCAGTATTTT. Its translation: CASSFAPGGTDTQYF.

The J gene is TRBJ1-5, the V gene TRBV19, with a possible D match to TRBD1 (6 bases). V shed 0 bases and J shed 0 bases, with 9 bases lying between them. CDR3 length: 16 residues. Germline CDR1 LNHDA, CDR2 SQIVND (reference sequence). The CDR3 here is CASSIDQQGSNQPQHF. CDR3 sequence (DNA): TGTGCCAGTAGTATAGACCAACAGGGTAGCAATCAGCCCCAGCATTTT. Drawing the rest from reference TRBV19 and TRBJ1-5, the complete variable domain is DGGITQSPKYLFRKEGQNVTLSCEQNLNHDAMYWYRQDPGQGLRLIYYSQIVNDFQKGDIAEGYSVSREKKESFPLTVTSAQKNPTAFYLCASSIDQQGSNQPQHFGDGTRLSIL.

The rearrangement links TRBV4-3 to TRBJ2-5; TRBD1 aligns across 10 bases. Germline assignment: CDR1 LGHNA and CDR2 YSLEER. The trim removed 1 base at V and 5 bases at J, leaving 7 bases unmatched. The CDR3 contains 16 residues. The CDR3 is CASSQGTGQGQETQYF. The CDR3 DNA reads as TGCGCCAGCAGCCAAGGGACGGGACAGGGGCAGGAGACCCAGTACTTC.

This chain connects TRBV9 to TRBJ1-3; 10 positions match TRBD1. The CDR3 is made up of 19 amino acids. The V gene's germline CDR1 is SGDLS and CDR2 YYNGEE. V lost 0 bases to trimming and J lost 4 bases; unmatched junction nucleotides: 13. Here the CDR3 DNA reads TGTGCCAGCAGCGTAGGGGACAGGGGCCTTATAAATCCGGGAAACACCATATATTTT. Amino acid sequence: CASSVGDRGLINPGNTIYF.

V is TRBV25-1 and J is TRBJ2-3, with TRBD1 matching 7 bases. Trimming at V came to 2 bases and at J to 0 bases, leaving 2 bases not matched to a gene. Germline CDR1 MGHDK, CDR2 SYGVNS. The CDR3 contains 15 residues. The CDR3 sequence: CASSERGRSTDTQYF. The DNA of the CDR3 is TGTGCCAGCAGTGAAAGGGGGCGAAGCACAGATACGCAGTATTTT.

The chain recombines TRBV5-1 with TRBJ2-1, with D possibly matching TRBD1 (6 bases). This CDR3 region has 16 residues. The V gene lost 0 bases and the J gene lost 7 bases, with 17 bases spanning the gap. Germline lookup yields CDR1 SGHRS and CDR2 YFSETQ. CDR3 in DNA: TGCGCCAGCAGCTTGGCTTTCGGACAGAGGGGGAATGAGCAGTTCTTC. It yields the protein CASSLAFGQRGNEQFF.

The chain combines TRBV4-2 with TRBJ1-2, with D possibly being TRBD1 (6 bases). Per germline, CDR1 LGHNA and CDR2 YNFKEQ. CDR3 length: 12 residues. The ends were cut back, 4 bases at V and 3 bases at J, with 6 bases in the middle. Here the CDR3 reads CASSRQDYGYTF. DNA of the CDR3: TGTGCCAGCAGCCGACAGGACTATGGCTACACCTTC.

CDR3 sequence (DNA): TGTGCCACCAGCAGAGAACAGGCAGATACGCAGTATTTT. Its protein is CATSREQADTQYF. The chain carries TRBV15 and TRBJ2-3; D may be TRBD1 (5 bases). With 0 bases removed from V and 4 bases from J, the gap between germline ends came to 5 bases. Germline V gene sequence: CDR1 LNHNV, CDR2 YYDKDF (reference sequence). The CDR3 is made up of 13 amino acids.

The chain couples TRBV21-1 to TRBJ1-5. TRBV21-1 is a pseudogene. There are 17 residues in the CDR3. The CDR3 DNA sequence: TGTGCCAGCAGCAAAGCAGGGCAGGGAGGACGGAATCAGCCCCAGCATTTT. Its protein product is CASSKAGQGGRNQPQHF.

The chain is built from TRBV6-5 and TRBJ1-1; D is uncertain. CDR1 and CDR2 from the germline V gene are MNHEY and SVGAGI. V was clipped by 7 bases and J by 1 base, with 13 bases between them. This CDR3 spans 14 amino acids. For the CDR3, the DNA is TGTGCCAGCACCAAGTCCCGGGGGAACACTGAAGCTTTCTTT. This gives the protein CASTKSRGNTEAFF.

The V gene is TRBV27, the J gene TRBJ1-1, with 9 bases that match TRBD1. This CDR3 has 14 amino acids. CDR1 and CDR2 (germline): MNHEY, SMNVEV (reference sequence). J lost 6 bases, V lost 2 bases, and 4 bases had no gene match. The CDR3 DNA reads as TGTGCCAGCAGTTTAAACAGGGGGCTATCTGAAGCTTTCTTT. Its protein product is CASSLNRGLSEAFF.

This chain connects TRBV9 to TRBJ2-5, with D possibly TRBD2 on 5 matching bases. The CDR3 has 14 amino acids. Between the trimmed V and J ends, which lost 4 bases and 2 bases, there was a span of 12 bases. Germline CDR1 reads SGDLS; CDR2 reads YYNGEE. CDR3 sequence: CASSFLPGQETQYF. The CDR3 region has the DNA TGTGCCAGCAGCTTTTTGCCGGGGCAAGAGACCCAGTACTTC.

This clone was counted many times. The V gene is TRBV24-1, the J gene TRBJ2-1; 7 bases line up with TRBD1. The CDR3 contains 13 residues. Looked up from germline, CDR1 is KGHDR and CDR2 is SFDVKD. Losses at the gene ends were 3 bases for V and 10 bases for J; bases not matched to a gene: 5. The DNA for the CDR3 is TGTGCCACCAGTGATACGACAGGGTGGGAGCAGTTCTTC. Its protein product is CATSDTTGWEQFF.

This clone was found once. This chain uses TRBV11-3 with TRBJ1-4; TRBD1 aligns across 9 bases. V shed 4 bases and J 10 bases; nucleotides not matched to a gene: 7. This CDR3 is 14 amino acids long. The germline V gene has CDR1 SGHNT and CDR2 YENEEA. The CDR3 here is CASSSWTGEGKLFF. The DNA for the CDR3 is TGTGCCAGCAGCTCCTGGACAGGGGAGGGAAAACTGTTTTTT.

The CDR3 reads CASSVEAGLNTEAFF. CDR3 in DNA: TGTGCCAGCAGCGTAGAGGCAGGGTTGAACACTGAAGCTTTCTTT. The chain carries TRBV9 and TRBJ1-1, with D possibly being TRBD1 (5 bases). CDR3 length: 15 residues. From germline, CDR1 is SGDLS and CDR2 YYNGEE. The ends were cut back, 0 bases at V and 0 bases at J, with 9 bases in the middle.

The CDR3 protein is CSVDGGQGAGEQYF. For the CDR3, the DNA is TGCAGCGTTGACGGGGGACAGGGGGCCGGCGAGCAGTACTTC. The chain joins TRBV29-1 to TRBJ2-7; 12 positions match TRBD1. Unmatched junction bases numbered 6, after V lost 3 bases and J lost 6 bases. This CDR3 has 14 amino acids. Germline V gene lookup returns CDR1 SQVTM and CDR2 ANQGSEA.

The chain recombines TRBV28 with TRBJ1-2; TRBD1 matches at 7 bases. Trimming cost V 6 bases and J 2 bases; bases outside gene matches: 6. The CDR3 is made up of 14 amino acids. The germline CDR1 and CDR2 sequences are MDHEN and SYDVKM. The CDR3 coding sequence is TGTGCCAGCAGCCCGCCGGGACAGAACTATGGCTACACCTTC. Protein product: CASSPPGQNYGYTF.

The rearrangement uses TRBV28 and TRBJ2-7; 11 bases are shared with TRBD1. Germline trimming cut 5 bases from V and 3 bases from J; bases unmatched to any gene: 3. CDR1 is MDHEN and CDR2 is SYDVKM in the germline V gene. The CDR3 totals 14 residues. This CDR3 reads CASSRTGGNYEQYF. DNA for the CDR3: TGTGCCAGCAGTAGGACAGGGGGCAACTACGAGCAGTACTTC. Together with reference TRBV28 and TRBJ2-7, the CDR3 gives the full variable domain: DVKVTQSSRYLVKRTGEKVFLECVQDMDHENMFWYRQDPGLGLRLIYFSYDVKMKEKGDIPEGYSVSREKKERFSLILESASTNQTSMYLCASSRTGGNYEQYFGPGTRLTVT.

This sequence joins TRBV7-2 and TRBJ2-7, with 11 nucleotides matching TRBD1. Losses at the gene ends were 3 bases for V and 5 bases for J; bases not matched to a gene: 6. This CDR3 is built from 15 residues. CDR1 SGHTA and CDR2 FQGNSA come from the germline V gene. CDR3 coding DNA: TGTGCCAGCAGCTTGAGGGACAGGGGGGGCAACGAGCAGTACTTC. As protein: CASSLRDRGGNEQYF.

V and J are TRBV7-9 and TRBJ1-2; a weak D match, TRBD1 (5 bases). Germline-derived CDR1 and CDR2 are SEHNR and FQNEAQ (reference sequence). The CDR3 is 14 residues long. Trimming shortened V by 3 bases and J by 8 bases, and 16 bases separated the two germline ends. The CDR3 region is CASSFDGAPGGYTF. The DNA for the CDR3 is TGTGCCAGCAGCTTCGATGGGGCGCCCGGCGGCTACACCTTC. Looking up the rest from reference TRBV7-9 and TRBJ1-2 gives the full variable domain: DTGVSQNPRHKITKRGQNVTFRCDPISEHNRLYWYRQTLGQGPEFLTYFQNEAQLEKSRLLSDRFSAERPKGSFSTLEIQRTEQGDSAMYLCASSFDGAPGGYTFGSGTRLTVV.

The genes are TRBV11-3 and TRBJ1-4, with D perhaps matching TRBD1 (5 bases). This CDR3 is built from 14 residues. Germline V gene sequence: CDR1 SGHNT, CDR2 YENEEA. V lost 5 bases, J lost 4 bases, and 11 bases lay in between. DNA of the CDR3: TGTGCCAGCAGCCGGGACTCAATTAATGAAAAACTGTTTTTT. This encodes CASSRDSINEKLFF. The full variable domain, in which reference TRBV11-3 and TRBJ1-4 provide the parts outside the CDR3, is EAGVVQSPRYKIIEKKQPVAFWCNPISGHNTLYWYLQNLGQGPELLIRYENEEAVDDSQLPKDRFSAERLKGVDSTLKIQPAELGDSAVYLCASSRDSINEKLFFGSGTQLSVL.